A selection of T cell receptor beta chains follows, all from one sample in a study of T cell repertoires in cytomegalovirus infection. TCRdb reanalysed the reads using MiXCR and keeps one entry per CDR3 protein. The data contain about 230,000 distinct CDR3 sequences, under 25% of them singletons. The material sequenced was CD8+ T cells from PBMCs. The receptors come from a human donor in good health (CMV status not recorded). Some clones in this sample may be carry-over from other donors' samples. The CDR3 runs from the conserved cysteine through the conserved F or W. The D gene is left open where the match is weak. Size tells how often a clone was seen (once, few, many) or the class of an expanded clone, and some rows leave it out.

V: TRBV12-3/TRBV12-4; J: TRBJ1-1; size: .; D: .; DNA: TGTGCCAGCAGTTTCTCATTTCCAGTGAACACTGAAGCTTTCTTT; CDR3: CASSFSFPVNTEAFF
V: TRBV7-6; J: TRBJ2-7; size: many; D: .; DNA: TGTGCCAGCAGCTCCAACTCCTACGAGCAGTACTTC; CDR3: CASSSNSYEQYF
V: TRBV7-8; J: TRBJ2-7; size: many; D: .; DNA: TGTGCCAGCAGCTTCCGCGCCCTAGGCACCTACGAGCAGTACTTC; CDR3: CASSFRALGTYEQYF
V: TRBV6-4; J: TRBJ2-3; size: many; D: TRBD1; DNA: TGTGCCAGCGGGACAGGGGGCACAGATACGCAGTATTTT; CDR3: CASGTGGTDTQYF
V: TRBV19; J: TRBJ1-5; size: few; D: .; DNA: TGTGCCAGTAGTATTGCAGTGACGGGGCCCCAGCATTTT; CDR3: CASSIAVTGPQHF
V: TRBV7-9; J: TRBJ1-1; size: many; D: .; DNA: TGTGCCAGCAGCCCCGAGCTGGACATAGCGAACACTGAAGCTTTCTTT; CDR3: CASSPELDIANTEAFF
V: TRBV7-7; J: TRBJ2-3; size: many; D: .; DNA: TGTGCCAGCAGCTTTTTTCTTTCGGATACGCAGTATTTT; CDR3: CASSFFLSDTQYF
V: TRBV28; J: TRBJ2-2; size: few; D: .; DNA: TGTGCCAGCACCCCCGGGGGATCCGGGGAGCTGTTTTTT; CDR3: CASTPGGSGELFF
V: TRBV12-3/TRBV12-4; J: TRBJ2-3; size: .; D: .; DNA: TGTGCCAGCAGTCATACAGGGAGCGGCACAGATACGCAGTATTTT; CDR3: CASSHTGSGTDTQYF
V: TRBV20-1; J: TRBJ1-1; size: .; D: .; DNA: TGCAAGGGTCGTGAAGCTTTCTTT; CDR3: CKGREAFF
V: TRBV7-3; J: TRBJ2-7; size: few; D: .; DNA: TGTGCCAGCAGCTTAATAGATCCTCTGGGCTCCTACGAGCAGTACTTC; CDR3: CASSLIDPLGSYEQYF
V: TRBV7-6; J: TRBJ2-3; size: many; D: TRBD2; DNA: TGTGCCAGCTCCGGGGGGGGAACAGATACGCAGTATTTT; CDR3: CASSGGGTDTQYF
V: TRBV15; J: TRBJ1-1; size: .; D: TRBD1; DNA: TGTGCCACCAGCACACGGACAGGCGCGAACACTGAAGCTTTCTTT; CDR3: CATSTRTGANTEAFF
V: TRBV5-4; J: TRBJ1-1; size: few; D: TRBD1; DNA: TGTGCCAGCAGATCCGGGACAGGGGCTTTCTTT; CDR3: CASRSGTGAFF
V: TRBV18; J: TRBJ1-5; size: .; D: .; DNA: TGTGCCAGCTCGTCGGGGGCCGGCCCCCAACAGCCCCAGCATTTT; CDR3: CASSSGAGPQQPQHF
V: TRBV9; J: TRBJ2-1; size: few; D: TRBD2; DNA: TGTGCCAGCAGCGATAGCGGGGGGGCCAATGAGCAGTTCTTC; CDR3: CASSDSGGANEQFF